Listed here are 26 T cell receptor beta chains from one sample, sequenced in a study of blood T cell repertoires in COVID-19. TCRdb's copy holds only in-frame clones and misses some; the assay was immunoSEQ multiplex PCR. The sample has approximately 90,000 clones, about 88% seen once. The sample comprised peripheral blood. These receptors all stem from a man between 50 and 59 years old with acute or convalescent COVID-19.

This sequence joins TRBV2 and TRBJ1-6, with D perhaps matching TRBD1 (5 bases). V was cut by 2 bases and J by 8 bases, with 13 bases left in between. The CDR3 loop spans 15 amino acids. Germline CDR1 SNHLY, CDR2 FYNNEI. CDR3 protein: CASSEKGPWHSPLHF. Written as DNA, the CDR3 is TGTGCCAGCAGTGAAAAGGGGCCTTGGCATTCACCCCTCCACTTT.

V gene TRBV27 combines with J gene TRBJ1-1, with 11 nucleotides matching TRBD1. The CDR3 is 16 residues long. Per the germline V gene, CDR1 is MNHEY and CDR2 is SMNVEV (reference sequence). Trimming at V came to 6 bases and at J to 4 bases, leaving 10 bases not matched to a gene. The CDR3 loop reads CASSSGQGASLTEAFF. Written as DNA, the CDR3 is TGTGCCAGCAGCTCCGGACAGGGGGCCTCTCTCACTGAAGCTTTCTTT.

The chain is built from TRBV30 and TRBJ1-4; the match to TRBD1 covers 12 bases. Germline CDR1 is GTSNPN and CDR2 is SVGIG (reference sequence). V dropped 1 base and J dropped 4; count of bases not matched to a gene: 7. The CDR3 contains 17 residues. In DNA, the CDR3 is TGTGCCTGGAGTGGGGACAGGGGGCCGCCTTTTAATGAAAAACTGTTTTTT. As protein: CAWSGDRGPPFNEKLFF.

This clone was picked up one time. This chain links TRBV7-2 with TRBJ1-5, with TRBD1 identical over 9 bases. This CDR3 spans 15 amino acids. Germline V CDR1 and CDR2: SGHTA, FQGNSA. The J segment lost 7 bases and the V segment lost 1 base, leaving 5 bases of the junction unmatched. CDR3 sequence reads: CASSLGQGVGQPQHF. DNA for the CDR3: TGTGCCAGCAGCTTAGGACAGGGGGTCGGCCAGCCCCAGCATTTT. Using reference TRBV7-2 and TRBJ1-5 for the parts outside the CDR3, the full variable domain is GAGVSQSPSNKVTEKGKDVELRCDPISGHTALYWYRQSLGQGLEFLIYFQGNSAPDKSGLPSDRFSAERTGGSVSTLTIQRTQQEDSAVYLCASSLGQGVGQPQHFGDGTRLSIL.

This clone appeared a few times. The genes are TRBV7-2 and TRBJ2-5; the D is unclear. V lost 3 bases and J 9 bases, leaving 14 bases between the germline ends. Germline lookup yields CDR1 SGHTA and CDR2 FQGNSA. CDR3 size: 13 residues. The CDR3 region has the DNA TGTGCCAGCAGCTTGTACGGTAGCTCATCCCAGTACTTC. It yields the protein CASSLYGSSSQYF.

The chain is built from TRBV5-6 and TRBJ1-1; 7 bases align to TRBD1. The CDR3 loop spans 15 amino acids. Trimming removed 5 bases from V and 3 bases from J; junction bases left unmatched: 10. Germline lookup yields CDR1 SGHDT and CDR2 YYEEEE. The CDR3 loop reads CASSIQGTPYTEAFF. CDR3 nucleotide sequence: TGTGCCAGCAGTATACAGGGGACGCCATACACTGAAGCTTTCTTT.

This clone was seen more than once but under ten times. The chain has TRBV6-6 and TRBJ1-2; possibly TRBD1 for D (6 bases). The V gene lost 5 bases and the J gene lost 4 bases, with 17 bases spanning the gap. Germline V gene data show CDR1 as MNHNY and CDR2 as SVGAGI (reference sequence). The CDR3 totals 15 residues. CDR3 sequence (DNA): TGTGCCAGCAGTAAAGCGCCGACAGGAACCTATGGCTACACCTTC. Translated: CASSKAPTGTYGYTF.

The gene calls are TRBV19 and TRBJ2-6; 10 nucleotides agree with TRBD1. V trimming: 11 bases; J trimming: 1 base; junction bases outside the gene matches: 14. Germline assignment: CDR1 LNHDA and CDR2 SQIVND (reference sequence). The CDR3 spans 18 residues. CDR3 nucleotide sequence: TGTGCCTCTTCCCGGAAGGGACAGGGGATTTCTGGGGCCAACGTCCTGACTTTC. This encodes CASSRKGQGISGANVLTF.

This clone was observed a single time. V and J are TRBV7-2 and TRBJ2-1, with D hard to call. In germline, CDR1 is SGHTA, CDR2 FQGNSA. This CDR3 region has 14 residues. The V gene lost 1 base and the J gene lost 5 bases, with 9 bases spanning the gap. This CDR3 is CASSLGGDNNEQFF. In DNA, the CDR3 is TGTGCCAGCAGCTTAGGTGGAGATAACAATGAGCAGTTCTTC.

This sequence joins TRBV19 and TRBJ2-1, with TRBD2 identical over 14 bases. The CDR3 loop spans 14 amino acids. Per the germline V gene, CDR1 is LNHDA and CDR2 is SQIVND (reference sequence). Unmatched junction bases numbered 3, after V lost 7 bases and J lost 7 bases. The CDR3 spells CASKGLAGGNEQFF. CDR3 nucleotides: TGTGCCAGTAAAGGACTAGCGGGGGGTAATGAGCAGTTCTTC.

The CDR3 nucleotides are TGTGCCACCAGCAGACTGACAGGGAATAATTCACCCCTCCACTTT. Protein sequence: CATSRLTGNNSPLHF. This sequence joins TRBV15 and TRBJ1-6; 7 bases are shared with TRBD1. Trimming removed 2 bases from V and 5 bases from J; junction bases left unmatched: 3. Germline CDR1 is LNHNV and CDR2 is YYDKDF (reference sequence). This CDR3 is 15 amino acids long. Full variable domain (outside the CDR3, taken from reference TRBV15 and TRBJ1-6): DAMVIQNPRYQVTQFGKPVTLSCSQTLNHNVMYWYQQKSSQAPKLLFHYYDKDFNNEADTPDNFQSRRPNTSFCFLDIRSPGLGDTAMYLCATSRLTGNNSPLHFGNGTRLTVT.

The rearrangement joins TRBV2 to TRBJ2-1; 9 bases are shared with TRBD2. V shed 6 bases and J 4 bases; nucleotides not matched to a gene: 7. The CDR3 loop spans 15 amino acids. Per the germline V gene, CDR1 is SNHLY and CDR2 is FYNNEI. The CDR3 loop is CASSQGGGEYNEQFF. In DNA, the CDR3 is TGTGCCAGCAGCCAGGGCGGGGGGGAGTACAATGAGCAGTTCTTC. The whole variable domain, remainder taken from reference TRBV2 and TRBJ2-1, is EPEVTQTPSHQVTQMGQEVILRCVPISNHLYFYWYRQILGQKVEFLVSFYNNEISEKSEIFDDQFSVERPDGSNFTLKIRSTKLEDSAMYFCASSQGGGEYNEQFFGPGTRLTVL.

The chain is built from TRBV7-3 and TRBJ2-3, with D maybe TRBD1 (5 bases). Trimming shortened V by 1 base and J by 3 bases, and 14 bases separated the two germline ends. The CDR3 contains 16 residues. Germline V CDR1 and CDR2: SGHTA, FQGTGA. As DNA, the CDR3 is TGTGCCAGCAGCTTAAGTGGGTCGCAGGGAACAGATACGCAGTATTTT. It specifies CASSLSGSQGTDTQYF.

The chain has TRBV19 and TRBJ1-6; D might be TRBD1 (5 bases). CDR1 LNHDA and CDR2 SQIVND come from the germline V gene (reference sequence). The CDR3 is made up of 16 amino acids. V shed 5 bases and J shed 0 bases, with 11 bases lying between them. The CDR3 coding sequence is TGTGCCAGTAGTGCGGGACGTCTCTCCTATAATTCACCCCTCCACTTT. Translated: CASSAGRLSYNSPLHF.

The V and J genes are TRBV3-1 (or the pseudogene TRBV3-2) and TRBJ2-3; 7 bases are a match to TRBD2. The CDR3 length is 17 residues. Germline CDR1 and CDR2: LGHDT and YNNKEL (reference sequence). V dropped 3 bases and J dropped 2; count of bases not matched to a gene: 11. The CDR3 bases are TGTGCCAGCAGCCACCGGGGAGCGGGGCACCCCACAGATACGCAGTATTTT. Translation gives CASSHRGAGHPTDTQYF.

The chain is built from TRBV5-4 and TRBJ2-3; unclear D gene. V lost 4 bases and J lost 1, with 7 bases in between. The germline gives CDR1 SGHNT, CDR2 YYREEE (reference sequence). This CDR3 has 13 amino acids. Here the CDR3 reads CASSPTGTDTQYF. The DNA of the CDR3 is TGTGCCAGCAGCCCTACAGGCACAGATACGCAGTATTTT.

This CDR3 is CASSGTTGGETQYF. The DNA for the CDR3 is TGTGCCAGCAGTGGGACGACTGGGGGGGAGACCCAGTACTTC. J is TRBJ2-5 and V is TRBV6-6, with a tentative D call TRBD2 (6 bases). Trimming removed 5 bases from V and 5 bases from J, with 15 bases in between. The CDR3 is 14 residues long. Germline V gene sequence: CDR1 MNHNY, CDR2 SVGAGI (reference sequence).

V gene TRBV7-2 combines with J gene TRBJ2-3; 8 positions agree with TRBD1. This CDR3 region has 16 residues. V trimming: 1 base; J trimming: 4 bases; junction bases outside the gene matches: 7. From germline, CDR1 is SGHTA and CDR2 FQGNSA. For the CDR3, the DNA is TGTGCCAGCAGCTTAGGGCAGGGGGCGCTGGCAGATACGCAGTATTTT. This translates into CASSLGQGALADTQYF. Supplemented by reference TRBV7-2 and TRBJ2-3, the full variable domain reads GAGVSQSPSNKVTEKGKDVELRCDPISGHTALYWYRQSLGQGLEFLIYFQGNSAPDKSGLPSDRFSAERTGGSVSTLTIQRTQQEDSAVYLCASSLGQGALADTQYFGPGTRLTVL.

This clone appeared a few times. The chain combines TRBV5-4 with TRBJ2-3, with TRBD2 identical over 12 bases. J lost 2 bases, V lost 4 bases, and 5 bases had no gene match. This CDR3 spans 16 amino acids. Germline CDR1 reads SGHNT; CDR2 reads YYREEE (reference sequence). The DNA for the CDR3 is TGTGCCAGCAGCCCATCTAGCGGGGGGGTCACAGATACGCAGTATTTT. Amino acid sequence: CASSPSSGGVTDTQYF.

The chain is built from TRBV18 and TRBJ2-7; 11 nucleotides align to TRBD2. The CDR3 contains 15 residues. The V gene end was trimmed by 6 bases and the J gene end by 3 bases; junction bases not matched to a gene: 7. From germline, CDR1 is KGHSH and CDR2 LQKENI. CDR3 coding DNA: TGTGCCAGCTCCCCGACTAGCGGGGTGAACTACGAGCAGTACGTC. Residues: CASSPTSGVNYEQYV.

The chain carries TRBV11-2 and TRBJ2-1; 8 positions match TRBD2. The ends lost 5 bases at V and 5 bases at J; junction bases unmatched: 11. The CDR3 has 16 residues. Germline lookup yields CDR1 SGHAT and CDR2 FQNNGV. The CDR3 sequence is CASSQLSGGWHNEQFF. CDR3 in DNA: TGTGCCAGCAGCCAACTGAGCGGGGGCTGGCACAATGAGCAGTTCTTC.

The chain combines TRBV23-1 with TRBJ1-5; 8 bases agree with TRBD1. TRBV23-1 is placed among ORFs of uncertain function. After removal of 0 bases from V and 0 bases from J, the junction contained 7 bases not matched to a gene. The CDR3 loop spans 18 amino acids. CDR3 coding DNA: TGCGCCAGCAGTCAATCGCTCCAGGGGGCTTATAGCAATCAGCCCCAGCATTTT. It codes for CASSQSLQGAYSNQPQHF.

V usage is TRBV28 and J usage is TRBJ2-7; TRBD2 matches at 7 bases. V gave up 5 bases and J gave up 2 bases; unmatched junction bases: 6. The CDR3 runs to 14 residues. Germline CDR1 reads MDHEN; CDR2 reads SYDVKM. The CDR3 loop is CASSVGEGTYEQYV. CDR3 coding DNA: TGTGCCAGCAGTGTTGGGGAGGGAACCTACGAGCAGTACGTC.

V usage is TRBV30 and J usage is TRBJ1-5; D is possibly TRBD1 (6 bases). Germline V gene lookup returns CDR1 GTSNPN and CDR2 SVGIG (reference sequence). V was pared by 1 base and J by 1 base, with 8 bases between. The length of the CDR3 is 14 residues. The CDR3 DNA reads TGTGCCTGGAGTGGGGGACACAGCAATCAGCCCCAGCATTTT. It encodes CAWSGGHSNQPQHF.

The J gene is TRBJ2-2, the V gene TRBV6-5, with a tentative D call TRBD2 (5 bases). Trimming took off 6 bases at V and 5 bases at J, with 7 bases between the two ends. This CDR3 is 12 amino acids long. Looked up from germline, CDR1 is MNHEY and CDR2 is SVGAGI. CDR3 bases: TGTGCCAGCAGGCGGAGGACCGGGGAGCTGTTTTTT. It codes for CASRRRTGELFF.

The V gene is TRBV2, the J gene TRBJ1-2, with D perhaps matching TRBD1 (5 bases). CDR3 size: 12 residues. From germline, CDR1 is SNHLY and CDR2 FYNNEI. With 10 bases removed from V and 8 bases from J, the gap between germline ends came to 17 bases. The CDR3 is CATPDVGGGYTF. As DNA, the CDR3 is TGTGCCACCCCGGACGTCGGGGGGGGCTACACCTTC.